The present T cell receptor beta chain was sequenced within a study of blood T cells in healthy people across ages. The table lists this clonotype with a few counts. The antigen is undetermined. Findings and caveats of the study: Because donor CMV status was unknown, expanded clonotype changes were possibly confounded.

It was with a sample-barcoded 5' primer and a J-beta primer mix that a second PCR of roughly 6 to 12 cycles was run. TCRdb reprocessed the 5' RACE reads with MiXCR, giving one entry per CDR3 protein. The sample has roughly 1,000,000 distinct CDR3 sequences, 25% seen once. After removal of 0 bases from V and 6 bases from J, the junction contained 5 bases not matched to a gene. Germline values: CDR1 LGHNA, CDR2 YSLEER. The CDR3 totals 15 residues. Drawing of peripheral blood yielded 7.5 to 10 milliliters from each donor. Isolation per sample recovered at least 7 million PBMCs. The data were also submitted as part of a second study, on T cells of mothers and their children. That paper states: Per child, 2.8 million or so TCR beta CDR3 reads were obtained, against over 9 million per mother.

The sequencing input was blood. This clonotype was obtained from a girl between 2 and 10 years old in good health. V and J are TRBV4-3 and TRBJ1-5; 7 bases are a match to TRBD1. CDR3: CASSQDRQGGQPQHF. CDR3 sequence (DNA): TGCGCCAGCAGCCAAGATAGACAGGGCGGTCAGCCCCAGCATTTT.